This TCR beta chain was recovered during a study of response to subunit inactivated influenza vaccine. In regard to this clonotype: Its specificity is not known.

CDR1 is ENHRY, CDR2 SYGVKD, per germline. The CDR3 extends over 15 amino acids. V shed 0 bases, J shed 7 bases, and the junction held 7 bases outside the gene matches. TCRdb re-called the RT-PCR reads with MiXCR, one entry per CDR3 protein. The sample has 400,000 to 650,000 distinct CDR3 sequences; under 8.5% are singletons. Study-level points and caveats: Authors suggested seasonal influenza vaccinations each recruit few new T cells.

The sequence came from a man aged 45 to 75 who received an inactivated influenza vaccine. The sequences come from PBMCs from blood, collected around 25 months after vaccination. The J gene is TRBJ1-2, the V gene TRBV10-3, with 8 bases that match TRBD1. CDR3 loop: CAISESRQGAGGYTF. Here the CDR3 DNA reads TGTGCCATCAGTGAGTCGCGGCAGGGGGCTGGTGGCTACACCTTC.